These T cell receptor beta chains were read from a single sample in a study of regulatory T cells in long-lasting Graves disease. MiXCR, run by TCRdb on the multiplex PCR reads, gives a single entry per CDR3 protein. The profile shows around 460,000 distinct CDR3 sequences, 11% to 15% of them singletons. A further study also used this sample, focusing on T cells in Graves' hyperthyroidism and ophthalmopathy.

The sample consisted of peripheral blood mononuclear cells (PBMCs), taken at new diagnosis, from a patient treated with antithyroid drugs. All receptors come from a woman in her 50s with Graves disease. Each CDR3 is given with its conserved first and last residue. A D gene is named only where the DNA matches it firmly. Part of the rows lack a size; the others show once, few, many or a class for expanded clones.

>TRBD2|TRBJ2-1|.|TRBV11-2|16
CASSQVLAGGYNEQFF
TGTGCCAGCAGCCAAGTACTAGCGGGAGGCTACAATGAGCAGTTCTTC
>.|TRBJ2-1|many|TRBV6-1|13
CASTKRPYNEQFF
TGTGCCAGCACCAAGCGACCCTACAATGAGCAGTTCTTC
>.|TRBJ1-5|many|TRBV19|15
CASSIAGTGNQPQHF
TGTGCCAGTAGTATAGCTGGAACGGGCAATCAGCCCCAGCATTTT
>.|TRBJ2-7|many|TRBV27|14
CASSLSVEIREQYF
TGTGCCAGCAGTTTATCGGTAGAGATCCGCGAGCAGTACTTC
>TRBD2|TRBJ2-5|.|TRBV6-2/TRBV6-3|16
CATRTSGSRSGETQYF
TGTGCCACCCGGACTAGCGGGTCTCGTAGTGGAGAGACCCAGTACTTC
>.|TRBJ2-5|few|TRBV6-2/TRBV6-3|12
CASSYPEPVQYF
TGTGCCAGCAGTTACCCCGAACCGGTCCAGTACTTC
>TRBD1|TRBJ1-2|.|TRBV4-1|15
CASQLGQGLNYGYTF
TGCGCCAGCCAGCTGGGACAGGGGTTAAACTATGGCTACACCTTC
>.|TRBJ2-5|many|TRBV12-3/TRBV12-4|15
CASSLFSGRQETQYF
TGTGCCAGCAGTTTATTTAGCGGCCGCCAAGAGACCCAGTACTTC
>.|TRBJ1-5|many|TRBV3-1|15
CASSQGGLGNQPQHF
TGTGCCAGCAGCCAAGGGGGTCTAGGGAATCAGCCCCAGCATTTT
>TRBD2|TRBJ2-7|.|TRBV10-3|14
CAISNLPGLGEQYF
TGTGCCATCAGTAACCTACCGGGACTAGGGGAGCAGTACTTC